This entry lists 12 T cell receptor beta chains sequenced from one sample in a study of T cell responses to AZD1222 COVID-19 vaccine. Clones were read by immunoSEQ multiplex PCR, and TCRdb kept only the in-frame ones, dropping some. The sample lists roughly 83,000 clones; approximately 85% were seen once. The sample consisted of peripheral blood, taken on day 0 of AZD1222 vaccination. The receptors here all came from an adult in good health.

This chain uses TRBV2 with TRBJ2-3, with TRBD1 matching 9 bases. Trimming at V came to 4 bases and at J to 3 bases, leaving 11 bases not matched to a gene. CDR3 length: 17 residues. Germline CDR1 SNHLY, CDR2 FYNNEI. The CDR3 DNA follows: TGTGCCAGCAGTGTCCCAAAAGGGACAGGGTCTACAGATACGCAGTATTTT. As protein: CASSVPKGTGSTDTQYF.

The rearrangement links TRBV2 to TRBJ1-6; no clear D gene. The germline CDR1 and CDR2 sequences are SNHLY and FYNNEI. The V end lost 4 bases, the J end lost 8 bases, and 12 bases lay between the germline ends. CDR3 size: 14 residues. The CDR3 nucleotides read TGTGCCAGCAGTGCACGGCGTTGGGATTCACCCCTCCACTTT. This encodes CASSARRWDSPLHF.

This clone was recorded only once. The J gene is TRBJ1-2, the V gene TRBV12-5; D gene uncertain. From germline, CDR1 is LGHNT and CDR2 FRNRAP. The CDR3 has 13 amino acids. Trimming shortened V by 3 bases and J by 0 bases, and 5 bases separated the two germline ends. The CDR3, as DNA: TGTGCTAGTGGTTTTAAAACTAACTATGGCTACACCTTC. Translation: CASGFKTNYGYTF.

The chain joins TRBV19 to TRBJ2-1; D might be TRBD1 or TRBD2, each matching 5 bases. The length of the CDR3 is 15 residues. Between the trimmed V and J ends, which lost 6 bases and 7 bases, there was a span of 19 bases. CDR1 LNHDA and CDR2 SQIVND come from the germline V gene (reference sequence). The CDR3 protein is CASSIRGLPANEQFF. The CDR3 nucleotides read TGTGCCAGTAGCATCCGGGGCCTCCCCGCAAATGAGCAGTTCTTC.

CDR3 DNA: TGTGCCAGCAGCTTAACTGTGAGCGGGAGCGGCTACGAGCAGTACTTC. Its translation is CASSLTVSGSGYEQYF. V and J are TRBV7-6 and TRBJ2-7, with 8 bases lining up with TRBD2. The CDR3 consists of 16 residues. V lost 2 bases and J lost 3; bases outside the gene matches: 9. The V gene's germline CDR1 is SGHVS and CDR2 FNYEAQ.

This clone turned up a few times. The rearrangement uses TRBV18 and TRBJ1-3; 7 bases map to TRBD1. Germline CDR1 is KGHSH and CDR2 is LQKENI. CDR3 length: 15 residues. With 3 bases clipped from V and 0 bases from J, the junction kept 2 bases outside the gene matches. CDR3 DNA: TGTGCCAGCTCACCGGGGACAGCCTCTGGAAACACCATATATTTT. This sequence encodes CASSPGTASGNTIYF. The whole variable domain, remainder taken from reference TRBV18 and TRBJ1-3, is NAGVMQNPRHLVRRRGQEARLRCSPMKGHSHVYWYRQLPEEGLKFMVYLQKENIIDESGMPKERFSAEFPKEGPSILRIQQVVRGDSAAYFCASSPGTASGNTIYFGEGSWLTVV.

This clone was counted once. The chain couples TRBV6-2 or TRBV6-3 to TRBJ2-2; the D gene is possibly TRBD2 (5 bases). The CDR3 covers 17 residues. The germline V gene has CDR1 MNHEY and CDR2 SVGEGT. Trimming shortened V by 0 bases and J by 4 bases, and 15 bases separated the two germline ends. CDR3 nucleotide sequence: TGTGCCAGCAGTTACTCGACGAGCGGCCAACCCACCGGGGAGCTGTTTTTT. Translating it yields CASSYSTSGQPTGELFF.

This chain uses TRBV2 with TRBJ2-1; TRBD2 matches at 11 bases. The V segment lost 4 bases and the J segment 10 bases; nucleotides outside the gene matches: 12. The germline V gene has CDR1 SNHLY and CDR2 FYNNEI. The length of the CDR3 is 16 residues. CDR3 bases: TGTGCCAGCAGTGGGTCTGTCACTAGCGGGAGAGAGGAGCAGTTCTTC. Protein: CASSGSVTSGREEQFF.

The chain recombines TRBV5-6 with TRBJ2-2, with 10 bases identical to TRBD2. Germline V lookup: CDR1 SGHDT, CDR2 YYEEEE. The J segment lost 2 bases and the V segment lost 2 bases, leaving 3 bases of the junction unmatched. The CDR3 consists of 16 residues. Written as DNA, the CDR3 is TGTGCCAGCAGCTTAAGGACTAGCGGAAACACCGGGGAGCTGTTTTTT. Residues: CASSLRTSGNTGELFF.

The V gene is TRBV4-3, the J gene TRBJ2-1; tentatively, D is TRBD1 or TRBD2 (5 bases each). Trimming stripped 0 bases from V and 7 bases from J, with 16 bases between. Germline assignment: CDR1 LGHNA and CDR2 YSLEER. The CDR3 covers 16 residues. CDR3 in amino acids: CASSQDTGPAGNEQFF. The CDR3 nucleotides are TGCGCCAGCAGCCAAGATACGGGACCCGCAGGTAATGAGCAGTTCTTC.

The J gene is TRBJ1-4, the V gene TRBV29-1; tentative D call: TRBD1 (5 bases). The V and J ends lost 4 bases and 8 bases respectively, with 11 bases between them. The CDR3 spans 12 residues. Looked up from germline, CDR1 is SQVTM and CDR2 is ANQGSEA. CDR3 sequence (DNA): TGCAGCGTTGGGCGGGGCGGCGAAAAACTGTTTTTT. Its protein product is CSVGRGGEKLFF. The variable domain in full, with the rest retrieved from reference TRBV29-1 and TRBJ1-4, is SAVISQKPSRDICQRGTSLTIQCQVDSQVTMMFWYRQQPGQSLTLIATANQGSEATYESGFVIDKFPISRPNLTFSTLTVSNMSPEDSSIYLCSVGRGGEKLFFGSGTQLSVL.

V and J are TRBV5-1 and TRBJ2-1; D remains unclear. Trimming removed 4 bases from V and 0 bases from J, with 11 bases in between. This CDR3 has 15 residues. Germline V CDR1 and CDR2: SGHRS, YFSETQ. Written as DNA, the CDR3 is TGCGCCAGCAGCCCAACTTGGAGCTCCTACAATGAGCAGTTCTTC. Amino acids: CASSPTWSSYNEQFF. The entire variable domain, with the rest obtained from reference TRBV5-1 and TRBJ2-1, is as follows: KAGVTQTPRYLIKTRGQQVTLSCSPISGHRSVSWYQQTPGQGLQFLFEYFSETQRNKGNFPGRFSGRQFSNSRSEMNVSTLELGDSALYLCASSPTWSSYNEQFFGPGTRLTVL.